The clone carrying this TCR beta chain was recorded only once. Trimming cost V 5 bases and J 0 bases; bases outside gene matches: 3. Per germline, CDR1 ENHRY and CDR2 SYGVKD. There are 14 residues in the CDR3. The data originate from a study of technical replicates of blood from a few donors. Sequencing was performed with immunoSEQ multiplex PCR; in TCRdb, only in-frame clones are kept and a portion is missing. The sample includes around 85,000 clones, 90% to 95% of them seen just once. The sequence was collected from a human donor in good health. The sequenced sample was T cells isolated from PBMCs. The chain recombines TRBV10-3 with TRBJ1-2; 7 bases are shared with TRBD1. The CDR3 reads CAISYRGTNYGYTF. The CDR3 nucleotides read TGTGCCATCAGTTACAGGGGAACTAACTATGGCTACACCTTC.